This T cell receptor (beta chain) was sequenced during a study of blood T cell repertoires in COVID-19. Repertoires were generated with immunoSEQ multiplex PCR, while TCRdb's copy carries only in-frame clones and drops some. The sample has some 340,000 clones, around 84% seen once. V shed 6 bases and J 5 bases; nucleotides not matched to a gene: 4. The CDR3 contains 13 residues. Germline V CDR1 and CDR2: MDHEN, SYDVKM. The chain joins TRBV28 to TRBJ1-5; 7 bases are a match to TRBD1. The sample comprised peripheral blood. This clonotype was sampled from a woman between 18 and 30 years old with acute or convalescent COVID-19. The CDR3 bases are TGTGCCAGCAGGACAGGGACACATCAGCCCCAGCATTTT. It translates to CASRTGTHQPQHF.